This T cell receptor beta chain was captured by sequencing in a study of cytomegalovirus exposure and HLA in healthy donors. Produced via immunoSEQ multiplex PCR; TCRdb's table is partial and in-frame only. The data hold 200,000 to 250,000 clones, with around nine tenths observed a single time. Remarks on this clone: The antigen is not known.

Germline lookup yields CDR1 SGHVS and CDR2 FNYEAQ. The CDR3 has 13 amino acids. The trim removed 5 bases at V and 2 bases at J, leaving 0 bases unmatched. General study points: Rare sequences made up most TCRs, while some public TCRs were found in many donors. The TCR clusters that emerged in the first cohort tended, a later analysis found, to co-occur in the 120 validation repertoires. Cytomegalovirus-associated status was assigned to about 170 TCR beta chains.

The chain carries TRBV7-6 and TRBJ2-1, with 7 bases matching TRBD2. This TCR was recovered from a woman younger than 30 in good health and CMV-seronegative. The source material was PBMCs. The CDR3 coding sequence is TGTGCCAGCAGCCGGGGGGCCTACAATGAGCAGTTCTTC. Translation gives CASSRGAYNEQFF.